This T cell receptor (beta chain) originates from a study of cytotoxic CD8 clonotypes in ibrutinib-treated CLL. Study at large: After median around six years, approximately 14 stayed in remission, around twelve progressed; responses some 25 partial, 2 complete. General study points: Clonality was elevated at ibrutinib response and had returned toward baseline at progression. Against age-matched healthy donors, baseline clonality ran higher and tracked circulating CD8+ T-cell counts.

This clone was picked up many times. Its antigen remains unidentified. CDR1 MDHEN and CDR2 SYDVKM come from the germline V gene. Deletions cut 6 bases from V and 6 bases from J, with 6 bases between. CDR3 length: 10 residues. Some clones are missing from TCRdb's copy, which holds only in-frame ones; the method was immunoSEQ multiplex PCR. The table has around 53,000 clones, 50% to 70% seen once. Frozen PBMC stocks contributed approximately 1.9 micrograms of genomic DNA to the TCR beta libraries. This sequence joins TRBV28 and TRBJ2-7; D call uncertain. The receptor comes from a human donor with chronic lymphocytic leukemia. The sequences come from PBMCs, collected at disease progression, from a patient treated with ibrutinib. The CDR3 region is CASSYGEQYF. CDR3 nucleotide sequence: TGTGCCAGCAGCTACGGCGAGCAGTACTTC.